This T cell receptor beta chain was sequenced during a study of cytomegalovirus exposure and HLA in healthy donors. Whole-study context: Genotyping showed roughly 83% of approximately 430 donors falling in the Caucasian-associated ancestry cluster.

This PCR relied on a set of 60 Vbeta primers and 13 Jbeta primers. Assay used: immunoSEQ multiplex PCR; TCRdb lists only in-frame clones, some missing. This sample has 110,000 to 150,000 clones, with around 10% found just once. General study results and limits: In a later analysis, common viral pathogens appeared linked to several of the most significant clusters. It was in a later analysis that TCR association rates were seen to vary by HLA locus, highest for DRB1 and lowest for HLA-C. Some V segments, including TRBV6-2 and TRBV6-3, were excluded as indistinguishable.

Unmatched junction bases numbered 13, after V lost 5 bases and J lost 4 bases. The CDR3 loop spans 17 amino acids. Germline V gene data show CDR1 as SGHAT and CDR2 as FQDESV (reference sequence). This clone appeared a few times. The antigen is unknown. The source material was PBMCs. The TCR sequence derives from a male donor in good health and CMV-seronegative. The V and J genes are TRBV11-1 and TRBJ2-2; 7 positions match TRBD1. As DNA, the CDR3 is TGTGCCAGCAGCCCCGAGGGGGACAGAGTTGGCACCGGGGAGCTGTTTTTT. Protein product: CASSPEGDRVGTGELFF. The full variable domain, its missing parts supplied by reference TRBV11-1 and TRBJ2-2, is EAEVAQSPRYKITEKSQAVAFWCDPISGHATLYWYRQILGQGPELLVQFQDESVVDDSQLPKDRFSAERLKGVDSTLKIQPAELGDSAMYLCASSPEGDRVGTGELFFGEGSRLTVL.